This T cell receptor (beta chain) was identified during a study of siplizumab effects on memory and regulatory T cells. The CDR3 has 14 amino acids. With 6 bases clipped from V and 1 base from J, the junction kept 3 bases outside the gene matches. CDR1 is KGHSH and CDR2 is LQKENI in the germline V gene. With respect to this clone: The same CDR3 is also encoded by other DNA sequences in this sample.

Generated by immunoSEQ multiplex PCR, the TCRdb table keeps only in-frame clones and is missing some. The data contain about 120,000 clones, roughly 93% of them singletons. The sequence was collected from a human donor in good health. Sequencing used non-Treg CD4+ T cells sorted from blood. J is TRBJ1-1 and V is TRBV18; 9 nucleotides align to TRBD1. The CDR3 here is CASSLGQGNTEAFF. CDR3 in DNA: TGTGCCAGCTCTCTGGGACAGGGGAACACTGAAGCTTTCTTT.